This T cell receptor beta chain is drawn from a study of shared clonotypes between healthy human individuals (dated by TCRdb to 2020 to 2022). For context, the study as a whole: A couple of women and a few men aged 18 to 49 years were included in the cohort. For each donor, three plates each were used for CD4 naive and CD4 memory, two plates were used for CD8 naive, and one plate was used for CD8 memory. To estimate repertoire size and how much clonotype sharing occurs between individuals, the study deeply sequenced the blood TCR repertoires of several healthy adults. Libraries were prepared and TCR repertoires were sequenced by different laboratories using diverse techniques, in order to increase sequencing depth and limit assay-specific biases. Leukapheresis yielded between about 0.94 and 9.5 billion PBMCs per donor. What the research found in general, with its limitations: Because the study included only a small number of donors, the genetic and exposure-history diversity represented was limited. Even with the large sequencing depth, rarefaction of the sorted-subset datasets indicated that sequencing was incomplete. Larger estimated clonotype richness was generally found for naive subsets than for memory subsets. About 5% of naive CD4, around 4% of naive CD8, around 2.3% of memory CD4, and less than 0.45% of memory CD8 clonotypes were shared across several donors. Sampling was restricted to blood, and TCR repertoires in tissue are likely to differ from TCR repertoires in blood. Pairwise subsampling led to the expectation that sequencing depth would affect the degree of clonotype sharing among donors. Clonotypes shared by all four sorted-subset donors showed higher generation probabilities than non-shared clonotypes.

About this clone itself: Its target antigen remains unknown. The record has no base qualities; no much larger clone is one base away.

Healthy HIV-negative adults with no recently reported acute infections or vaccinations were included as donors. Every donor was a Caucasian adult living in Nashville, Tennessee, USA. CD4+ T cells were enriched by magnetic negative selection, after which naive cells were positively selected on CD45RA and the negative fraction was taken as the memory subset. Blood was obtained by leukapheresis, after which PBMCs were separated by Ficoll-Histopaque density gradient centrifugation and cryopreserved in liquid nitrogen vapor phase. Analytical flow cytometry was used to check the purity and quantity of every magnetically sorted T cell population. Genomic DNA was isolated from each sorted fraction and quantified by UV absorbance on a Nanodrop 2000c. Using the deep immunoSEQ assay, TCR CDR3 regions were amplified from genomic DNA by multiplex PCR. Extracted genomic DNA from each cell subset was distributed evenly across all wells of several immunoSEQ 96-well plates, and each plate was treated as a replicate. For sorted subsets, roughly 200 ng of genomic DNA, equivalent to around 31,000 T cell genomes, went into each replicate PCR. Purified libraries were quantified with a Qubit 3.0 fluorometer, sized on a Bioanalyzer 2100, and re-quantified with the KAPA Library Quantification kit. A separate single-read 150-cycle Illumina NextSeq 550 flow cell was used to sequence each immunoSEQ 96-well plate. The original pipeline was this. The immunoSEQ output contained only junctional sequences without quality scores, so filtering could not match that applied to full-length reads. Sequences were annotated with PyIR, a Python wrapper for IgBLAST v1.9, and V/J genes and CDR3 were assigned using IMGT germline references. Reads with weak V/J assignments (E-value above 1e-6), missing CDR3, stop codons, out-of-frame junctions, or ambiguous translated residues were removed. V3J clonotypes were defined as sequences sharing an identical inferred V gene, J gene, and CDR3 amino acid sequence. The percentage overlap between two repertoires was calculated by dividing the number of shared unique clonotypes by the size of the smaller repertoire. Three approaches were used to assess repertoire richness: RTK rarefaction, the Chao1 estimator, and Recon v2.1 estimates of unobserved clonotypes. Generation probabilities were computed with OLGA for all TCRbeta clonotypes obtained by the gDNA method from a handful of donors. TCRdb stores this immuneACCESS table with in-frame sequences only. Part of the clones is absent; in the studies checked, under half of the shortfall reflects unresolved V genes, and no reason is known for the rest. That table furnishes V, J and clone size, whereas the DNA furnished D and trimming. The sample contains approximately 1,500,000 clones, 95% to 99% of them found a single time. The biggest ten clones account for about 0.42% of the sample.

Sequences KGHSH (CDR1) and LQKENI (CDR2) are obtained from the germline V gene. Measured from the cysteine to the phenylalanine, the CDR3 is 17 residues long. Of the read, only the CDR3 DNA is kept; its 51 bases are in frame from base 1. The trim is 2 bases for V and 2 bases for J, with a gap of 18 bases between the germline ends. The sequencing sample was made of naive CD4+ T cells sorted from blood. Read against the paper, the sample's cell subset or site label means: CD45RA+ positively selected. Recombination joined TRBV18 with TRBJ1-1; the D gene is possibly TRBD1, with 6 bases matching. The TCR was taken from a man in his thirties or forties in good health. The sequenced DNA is TGTGCCAGCTCACCAAGGGAGGGGGAATGGTCTAACACTGAAGCTTTCTTT. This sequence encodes CASSPREGEWSNTEAFF.